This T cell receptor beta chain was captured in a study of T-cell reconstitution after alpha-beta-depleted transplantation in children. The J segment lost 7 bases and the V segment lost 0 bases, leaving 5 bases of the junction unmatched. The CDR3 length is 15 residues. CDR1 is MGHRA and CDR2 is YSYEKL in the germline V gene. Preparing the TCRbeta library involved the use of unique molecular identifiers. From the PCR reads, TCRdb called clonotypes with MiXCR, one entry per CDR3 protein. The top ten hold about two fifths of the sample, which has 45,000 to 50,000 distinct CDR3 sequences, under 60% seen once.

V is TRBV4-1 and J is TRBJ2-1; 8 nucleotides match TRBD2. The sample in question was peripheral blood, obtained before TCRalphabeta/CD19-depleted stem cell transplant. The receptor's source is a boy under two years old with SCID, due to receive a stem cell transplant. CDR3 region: CASSQEGLDRNEQFF. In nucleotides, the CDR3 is TGCGCCAGCAGCCAAGAGGGACTAGACAGGAATGAGCAGTTCTTC.